One sample yielded the 9 T cell receptor beta chains listed below, sequenced in a study of T cells in Graves' hyperthyroidism and ophthalmopathy. Template material for amplifying TCR beta CDR3 regions consisted of RNA transcripts. The TCR CDR3 was amplified in a first-round RT-PCR using the HTBI primer set. TCRdb called the multiplex PCR reads again in MiXCR, with one record for every CDR3 protein. In the table there are fewer than 900,000 distinct CDR3 sequences, around 17% of which are singletons. Sequenced input: blood. Receptors were obtained from a man aged 18 to 30 with Graves' hyperthyroidism.

V gene TRBV2 combines with J gene TRBJ2-1; 8 bases agree with TRBD2. The CDR3 covers 11 residues. Germline lookup yields CDR1 SNHLY and CDR2 FYNNEI. The junction had 3 bases not matched to a gene; V was cut back by 10 bases and J by 7 bases. CDR3 loop: CATGGGNEQFF. CDR3 DNA: TGTGCCACCGGCGGGGGGAATGAGCAGTTCTTC. The full variable domain, rest sourced from reference TRBV2 and TRBJ2-1, is EPEVTQTPSHQVTQMGQEVILRCVPISNHLYFYWYRQILGQKVEFLVSFYNNEISEKSEIFDDQFSVERPDGSNFTLKIRSTKLEDSAMYFCATGGGNEQFFGPGTRLTVL.

V is TRBV20-1 and J is TRBJ1-1; D gene uncertain. Germline assignment: CDR1 DFQATT and CDR2 SNEGSKA (reference sequence). The CDR3 length is 11 residues. V lost 4 bases, J lost 3 bases, and 6 bases lay in between. The CDR3 sequence: CSAIVDTEAFF. For the CDR3, the DNA is TGCAGTGCTATCGTAGACACTGAAGCTTTCTTT.

This clonotype was picked up a small number of times. V is TRBV6-6 and J is TRBJ2-1; 9 positions match TRBD2. V trimming: 1 base; J trimming: 6 bases; junction bases outside the gene matches: 4. Germline CDR1 reads MNHNY; CDR2 reads SVGAGI (reference sequence). The CDR3 covers 15 residues. The CDR3 region has the DNA TGTGCCAGCAGTTACTTTAGCGGGAGTCCCAATGAGCAGTTCTTC. This sequence encodes CASSYFSGSPNEQFF.

This clonotype was counted ten times or more. The chain links TRBV28 to TRBJ2-1, with D possibly being TRBD2 (6 bases). The germline V gene encodes CDR1 MDHEN and CDR2 SYDVKM. Deletions cut 3 bases from V and 7 bases from J, with 25 bases between. The CDR3 has 18 amino acids. CDR3 in amino acids: CASSFSHAPGGTRNEQFF. The DNA of the CDR3 is TGTGCCAGCAGTTTCTCCCACGCCCCCGGCGGGACGAGGAATGAGCAGTTCTTC.

V usage is TRBV9 and J usage is TRBJ2-6; D perhaps matches TRBD1 (6 bases). Trimming removed 4 bases at V and 0 bases at J, with 14 bases between. Looked up from germline, CDR1 is SGDLS and CDR2 is YYNGEE. CDR3 length equals 17 residues. The CDR3: CASSRGGMTSGANVLTF. CDR3 coding DNA: TGTGCCAGCAGCCGAGGGGGAATGACCTCTGGGGCCAACGTCCTGACTTTC.

This clonotype showed up just a few times. The V and J genes are TRBV20-1 and TRBJ1-5; TRBD1 might be the D (5 bases). Trimming shortened V by 0 bases and J by 1 base, and 13 bases separated the two germline ends. The CDR3 contains 16 residues. The V gene's germline CDR1 is DFQATT and CDR2 SNEGSKA (reference sequence). The DNA of the CDR3 is TGCAGTGCTAGAGAGCTGGGGGTCTTGAGCAATCAGCCCCAGCATTTT. This translates into CSARELGVLSNQPQHF.

This clonotype was detected a few times. This chain joins TRBV7-2 and TRBJ2-5; a weak D match, TRBD2 (5 bases). The CDR3 covers 17 residues. Germline-derived CDR1 and CDR2 are SGHTA and FQGNSA. V lost 7 bases and J 2 bases, leaving 23 bases between the germline ends. The CDR3 sequence is CASTDPSWRAQQETQYF. The CDR3 region has the DNA TGTGCCAGCACGGACCCTAGCTGGCGAGCGCAACAAGAGACCCAGTACTTC.

Ten or more counts support this clonotype. The chain carries TRBV30 and TRBJ2-2; 8 nucleotides line up with TRBD2. V shed 4 bases, J shed 4 bases, and the junction held 5 bases outside the gene matches. In germline, CDR1 is GTSNPN, CDR2 SVGIG (reference sequence). The CDR3 runs to 14 residues. The CDR3 protein is CAWNGGEITGELFF. CDR3 DNA sequence: TGTGCCTGGAACGGGGGGGAAATCACCGGGGAGCTGTTTTTT.

The chain employs TRBV4-3 and TRBJ1-5; D is unresolved. With 4 bases removed from V and 6 bases from J, the gap between germline ends came to 10 bases. Germline-derived CDR1 and CDR2 are LGHNA and YSLEER. The CDR3 consists of 13 residues. The CDR3 spells CASSRTRGQPQHF. As DNA, the CDR3 is TGCGCCAGCAGCCGCACTCGAGGTCAGCCCCAGCATTTT.